This entry is about one TCR beta chain. Clones were sequenced by immunoSEQ multiplex PCR, and TCRdb holds only the in-frame ones, with some missing. Among tens of thousands of clones listed, roughly 95% were seen once. The V segment lost 6 bases and the J segment 6 bases; nucleotides outside the gene matches: 12. This CDR3 is built from 16 residues. In germline, CDR1 is MDHEN, CDR2 SYDVKM. The source of the sample is a study of preoperative IRX-2 immunotherapy in early breast cancer. Stated treatment: preoperative locoregional IRX-2 cytokine immunotherapy. Preoperative locoregional IRX-2 cytokine immunotherapy was tested in the phase Ib source study.

This clonotype was obtained from a human donor with breast cancer. The material was tumor tissue, obtained after IRX-2 immunotherapy. The J gene is TRBJ1-5, the V gene TRBV28; 9 bases agree with TRBD1. CDR3 in amino acids: CASSRATGGGGQPQHF. The CDR3 DNA is TGTGCCAGCAGCCGTGCTACAGGGGGCGGGGGTCAGCCCCAGCATTTT.